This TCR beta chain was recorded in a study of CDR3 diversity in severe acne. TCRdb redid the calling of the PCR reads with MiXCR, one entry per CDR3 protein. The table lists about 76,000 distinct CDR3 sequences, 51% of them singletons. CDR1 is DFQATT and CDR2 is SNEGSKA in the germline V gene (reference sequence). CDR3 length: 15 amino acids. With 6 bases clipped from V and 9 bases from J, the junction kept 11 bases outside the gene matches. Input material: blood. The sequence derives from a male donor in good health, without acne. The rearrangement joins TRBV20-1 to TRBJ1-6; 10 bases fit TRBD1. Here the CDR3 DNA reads TGCAGTGCCCGACCGGGGACAGGGGTGCCTTCACCCCTCCACTTT. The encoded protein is CSARPGTGVPSPLHF.